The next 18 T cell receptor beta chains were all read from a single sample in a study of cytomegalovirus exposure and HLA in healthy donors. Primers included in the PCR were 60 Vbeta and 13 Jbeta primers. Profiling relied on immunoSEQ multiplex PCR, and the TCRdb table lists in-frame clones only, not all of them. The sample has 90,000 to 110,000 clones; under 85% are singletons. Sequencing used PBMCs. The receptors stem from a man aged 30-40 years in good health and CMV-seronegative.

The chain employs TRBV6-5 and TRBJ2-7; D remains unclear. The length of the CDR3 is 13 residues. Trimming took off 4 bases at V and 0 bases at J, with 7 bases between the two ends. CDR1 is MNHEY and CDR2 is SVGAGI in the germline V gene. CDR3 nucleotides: TGTGCCAGCAGTTCCCCCCGCTCCTACGAGCAGTACTTC. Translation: CASSSPRSYEQYF.

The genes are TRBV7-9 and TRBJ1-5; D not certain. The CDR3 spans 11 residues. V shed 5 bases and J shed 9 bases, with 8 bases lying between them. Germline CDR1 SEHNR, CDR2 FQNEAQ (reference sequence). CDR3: CASSPVRPQHF. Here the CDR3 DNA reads TGTGCCAGCAGCCCGGTTAGGCCCCAGCATTTT. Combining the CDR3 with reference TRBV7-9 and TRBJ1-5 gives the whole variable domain DTGVSQNPRHKITKRGQNVTFRCDPISEHNRLYWYRQTLGQGPEFLTYFQNEAQLEKSRLLSDRFSAERPKGSFSTLEIQRTEQGDSAMYLCASSPVRPQHFGDGTRLSIL.

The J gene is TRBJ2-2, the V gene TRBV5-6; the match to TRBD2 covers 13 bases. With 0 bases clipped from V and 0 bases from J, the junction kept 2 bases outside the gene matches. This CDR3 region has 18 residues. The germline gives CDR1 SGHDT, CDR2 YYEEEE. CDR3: CASSLVLAGGPNTGELFF. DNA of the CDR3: TGTGCCAGCAGCTTGGTACTAGCGGGGGGGCCGAACACCGGGGAGCTGTTTTTT.

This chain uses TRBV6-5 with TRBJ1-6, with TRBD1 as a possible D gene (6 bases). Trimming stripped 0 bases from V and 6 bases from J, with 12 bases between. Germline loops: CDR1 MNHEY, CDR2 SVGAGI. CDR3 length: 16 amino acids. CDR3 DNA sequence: TGTGCCAGCAGTTACTCGGCAGGGGCCTCTAATTCACCCCTCCACTTT. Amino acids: CASSYSAGASNSPLHF.

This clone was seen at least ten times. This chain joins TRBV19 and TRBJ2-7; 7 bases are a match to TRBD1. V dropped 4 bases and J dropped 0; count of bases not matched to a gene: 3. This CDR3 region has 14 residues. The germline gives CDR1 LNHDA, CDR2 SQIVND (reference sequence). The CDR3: CASSKQGVSYEQYF. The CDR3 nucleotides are TGTGCCAGTAGTAAGCAGGGGGTCTCCTACGAGCAGTACTTC.

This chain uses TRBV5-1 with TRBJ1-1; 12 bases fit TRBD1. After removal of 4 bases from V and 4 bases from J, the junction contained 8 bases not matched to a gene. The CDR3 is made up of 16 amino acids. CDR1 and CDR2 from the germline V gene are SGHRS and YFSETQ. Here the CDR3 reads CASSNEGTGGGTEAFF. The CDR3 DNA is TGCGCCAGCAGCAATGAGGGGACAGGGGGCGGCACTGAAGCTTTCTTT. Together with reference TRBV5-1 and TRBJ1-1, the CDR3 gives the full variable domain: KAGVTQTPRYLIKTRGQQVTLSCSPISGHRSVSWYQQTPGQGLQFLFEYFSETQRNKGNFPGRFSGRQFSNSRSEMNVSTLELGDSALYLCASSNEGTGGGTEAFFGQGTRLTVV.

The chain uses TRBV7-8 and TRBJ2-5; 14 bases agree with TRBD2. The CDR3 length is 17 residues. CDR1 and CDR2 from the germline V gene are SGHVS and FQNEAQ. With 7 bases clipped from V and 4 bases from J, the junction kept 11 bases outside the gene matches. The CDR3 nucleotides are TGTGCCAGCAAAGGGACTAGCGGGAGATATGTAGGAGAGACCCAGTACTTC. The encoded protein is CASKGTSGRYVGETQYF.

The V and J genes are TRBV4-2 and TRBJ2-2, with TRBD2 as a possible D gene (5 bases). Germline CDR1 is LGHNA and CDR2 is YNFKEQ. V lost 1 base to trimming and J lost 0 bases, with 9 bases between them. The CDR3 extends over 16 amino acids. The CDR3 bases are TGTGCCAGCAGCCAAGTGGCGGGCGCGAACACCGGGGAGCTGTTTTTT. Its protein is CASSQVAGANTGELFF.

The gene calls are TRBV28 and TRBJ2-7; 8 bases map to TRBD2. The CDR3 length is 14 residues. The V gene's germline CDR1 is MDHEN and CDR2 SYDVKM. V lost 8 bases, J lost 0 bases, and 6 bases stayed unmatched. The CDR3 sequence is CASGGLAGSYEQYF. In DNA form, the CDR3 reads TGTGCCAGCGGGGGGCTAGCGGGCTCCTACGAGCAGTACTTC.

The CDR3 DNA is TGCAGCGTTGAAGATAACTTCTCCGGGACTTCGCCCGGTGAGGTGCAGTACTTC. Protein product: CSVEDNFSGTSPGEVQYF. J is TRBJ2-7 and V is TRBV29-1, with D perhaps matching TRBD2 (6 bases). V dropped 0 bases and J dropped 9 bases, with 30 bases sitting between them. This CDR3 is built from 18 residues. From germline, CDR1 is SQVTM and CDR2 ANQGSEA.

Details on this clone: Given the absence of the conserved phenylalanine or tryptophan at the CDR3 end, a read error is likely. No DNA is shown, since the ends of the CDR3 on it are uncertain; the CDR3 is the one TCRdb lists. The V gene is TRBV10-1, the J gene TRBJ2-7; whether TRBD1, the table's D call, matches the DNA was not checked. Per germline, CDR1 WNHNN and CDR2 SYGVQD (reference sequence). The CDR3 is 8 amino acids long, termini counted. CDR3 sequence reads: CASIHRVP.

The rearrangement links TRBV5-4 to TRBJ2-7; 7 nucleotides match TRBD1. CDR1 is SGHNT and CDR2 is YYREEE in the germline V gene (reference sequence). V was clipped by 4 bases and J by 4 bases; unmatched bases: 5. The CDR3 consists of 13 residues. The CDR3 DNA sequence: TGTGCCAGCAGCCCCAGGGACAGTTACGAGCAGTACTTC. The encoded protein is CASSPRDSYEQYF.

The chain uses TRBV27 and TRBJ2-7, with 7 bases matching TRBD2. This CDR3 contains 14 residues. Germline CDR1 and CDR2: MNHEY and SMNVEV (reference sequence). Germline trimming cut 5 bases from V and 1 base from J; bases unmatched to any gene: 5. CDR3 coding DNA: TGTGCCAGCAGTCAGTTCGGGGGGTCCTACGAGCAGTACTTC. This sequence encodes CASSQFGGSYEQYF.

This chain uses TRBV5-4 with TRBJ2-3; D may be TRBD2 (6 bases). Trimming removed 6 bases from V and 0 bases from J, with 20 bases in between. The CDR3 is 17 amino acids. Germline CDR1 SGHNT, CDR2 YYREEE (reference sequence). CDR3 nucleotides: TGTGCCAGCAACCCTTGGAGGGCGGGAAAGAGCACAGATACGCAGTATTTT. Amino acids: CASNPWRAGKSTDTQYF. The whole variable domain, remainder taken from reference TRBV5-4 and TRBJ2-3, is ETGVTQSPTHLIKTRGQQVTLRCSSQSGHNTVSWYQQALGQGPQFIFQYYREEENGRGNFPPRFSGLQFPNYSSELNVNALELDDSALYLCASNPWRAGKSTDTQYFGPGTRLTVL.

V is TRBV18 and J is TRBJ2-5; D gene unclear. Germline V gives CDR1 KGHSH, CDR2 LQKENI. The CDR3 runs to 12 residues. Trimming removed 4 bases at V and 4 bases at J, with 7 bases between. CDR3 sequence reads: CASSRPGETQYF. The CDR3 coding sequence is TGTGCCAGCTCACGCCCCGGAGAGACCCAGTACTTC.

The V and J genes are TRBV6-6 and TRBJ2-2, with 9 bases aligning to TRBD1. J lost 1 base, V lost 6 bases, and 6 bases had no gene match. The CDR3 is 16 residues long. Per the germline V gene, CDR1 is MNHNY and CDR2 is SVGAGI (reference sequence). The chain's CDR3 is CASSQGTGLNTGELFF. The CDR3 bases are TGTGCCAGCAGCCAGGGGACAGGGCTGAACACCGGGGAGCTGTTTTTT.

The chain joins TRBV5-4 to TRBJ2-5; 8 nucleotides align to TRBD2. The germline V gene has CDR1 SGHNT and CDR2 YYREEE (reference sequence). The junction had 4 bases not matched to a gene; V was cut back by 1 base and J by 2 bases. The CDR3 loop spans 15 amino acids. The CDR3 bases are TGTGCCAGCAGCTTGCGGGAGGGGTGGCAAGAGACCCAGTACTTC. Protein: CASSLREGWQETQYF. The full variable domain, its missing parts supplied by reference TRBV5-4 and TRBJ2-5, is ETGVTQSPTHLIKTRGQQVTLRCSSQSGHNTVSWYQQALGQGPQFIFQYYREEENGRGNFPPRFSGLQFPNYSSELNVNALELDDSALYLCASSLREGWQETQYFGPGTRLLVL.

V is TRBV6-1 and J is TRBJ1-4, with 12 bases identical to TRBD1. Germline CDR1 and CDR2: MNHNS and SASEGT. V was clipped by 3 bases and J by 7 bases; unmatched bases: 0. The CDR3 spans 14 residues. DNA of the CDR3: TGTGCCAGCAGTGAGGGACAGGGGGCTGAAAAACTGTTTTTT. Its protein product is CASSEGQGAEKLFF.